Following are 6 T cell receptor beta chains from one sample sequenced in a study of technical replicates of blood from a few donors. Clones were sequenced by immunoSEQ multiplex PCR, and TCRdb holds only the in-frame ones, with some missing. The sample contains some 100,000 clones, nearly 96% of which appear only once. Sequencing used T cells isolated from PBMCs. Source of these receptors: a human donor in good health.

The chain joins TRBV18 to TRBJ2-7; TRBD2 matches 9 bases. With 0 bases clipped from V and 6 bases from J, the junction kept 6 bases outside the gene matches. CDR1 and CDR2 from the germline V gene are KGHSH and LQKENI. The CDR3 sequence is 15 residues long. CDR3: CASSPPGTSSGEQYF. DNA of the CDR3: TGTGCCAGCTCACCACCCGGGACTAGCAGCGGCGAGCAGTACTTC.

The V gene is TRBV7-6, the J gene TRBJ2-3; weak D call: TRBD2 (5 bases). CDR3 length equals 14 residues. V gave up 2 bases and J gave up 4 bases, with 10 bases separating them. Germline-derived CDR1 and CDR2 are SGHVS and FNYEAQ. CDR3 nucleotide sequence: TGTGCCAGCAGCTTATCCACTAGTTCAGATACGCAGTATTTT. The encoded protein is CASSLSTSSDTQYF.

The DNA for the CDR3 is TGCAGCGTTGAAAGGCTAGCGGGGGACTACGAGCAGTACTTC. Its translation is CSVERLAGDYEQYF. The chain carries TRBV29-1 and TRBJ2-7; 10 bases map to TRBD2. The CDR3 sequence is 14 residues long. Trimming took 2 bases from V and 3 from J; bases not matched to a gene: 4. From germline, CDR1 is SQVTM and CDR2 ANQGSEA.

This chain links TRBV7-9 with TRBJ2-1; 7 bases fit TRBD2. The CDR3 contains 16 residues. V dropped 5 bases and J dropped 0; count of bases not matched to a gene: 7. Germline V CDR1 and CDR2: SEHNR, FQNEAQ (reference sequence). Written as DNA, the CDR3 is TGTGCCAGCAGCACTAGGAGCGGGGACTCCTACAATGAGCAGTTCTTC. Its protein is CASSTRSGDSYNEQFF.

V is TRBV5-8 and J is TRBJ2-1; TRBD1 agrees at 10 bases. This CDR3 spans 15 amino acids. Germline V CDR1 and CDR2: SGHTS, YDEGEE. Germline trimming cut 5 bases from V and 10 bases from J; bases unmatched to any gene: 12. CDR3 in amino acids: CASSYPGTGAAEQFF. CDR3 in DNA: TGTGCCAGCAGTTATCCCGGGACAGGGGCTGCGGAGCAGTTCTTC.

The chain joins TRBV30 to TRBJ1-6; D perhaps matches TRBD1 (6 bases). The CDR3 is 13 amino acids. V shed 2 bases and J shed 9 bases, with 11 bases lying between them. Germline loops: CDR1 GTSNPN, CDR2 SVGIG (reference sequence). The CDR3 DNA reads as TGTGCCTGGAGTATAACAGGGAGTTCACCCCTCCACTTT. This translates into CAWSITGSSPLHF.